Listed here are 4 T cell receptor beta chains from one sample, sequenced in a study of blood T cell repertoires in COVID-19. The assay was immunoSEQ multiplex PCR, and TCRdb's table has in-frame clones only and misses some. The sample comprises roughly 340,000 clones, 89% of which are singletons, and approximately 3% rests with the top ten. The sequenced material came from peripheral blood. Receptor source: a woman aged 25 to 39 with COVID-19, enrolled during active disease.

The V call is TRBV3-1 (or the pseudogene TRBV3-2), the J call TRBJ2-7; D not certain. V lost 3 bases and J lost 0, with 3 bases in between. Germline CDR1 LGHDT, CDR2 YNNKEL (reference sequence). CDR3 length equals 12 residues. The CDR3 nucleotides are TGTGCCAGCAGCCACCGCTCCTACGAGCAGTACGTC. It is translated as CASSHRSYEQYV.

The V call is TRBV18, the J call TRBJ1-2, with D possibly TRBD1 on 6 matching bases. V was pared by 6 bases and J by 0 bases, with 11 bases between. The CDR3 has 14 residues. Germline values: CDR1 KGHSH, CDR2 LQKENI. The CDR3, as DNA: TGTGCCAGCTCGGACAGAAGAACTAACTATGGCTACACCTTC. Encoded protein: CASSDRRTNYGYTF.

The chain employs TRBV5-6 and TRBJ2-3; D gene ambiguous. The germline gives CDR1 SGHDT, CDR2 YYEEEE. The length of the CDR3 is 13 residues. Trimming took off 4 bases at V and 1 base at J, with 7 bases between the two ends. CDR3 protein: CASSPSGTDTQYF. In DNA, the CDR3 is TGTGCCAGCAGCCCCTCTGGCACAGATACGCAGTATTTT.

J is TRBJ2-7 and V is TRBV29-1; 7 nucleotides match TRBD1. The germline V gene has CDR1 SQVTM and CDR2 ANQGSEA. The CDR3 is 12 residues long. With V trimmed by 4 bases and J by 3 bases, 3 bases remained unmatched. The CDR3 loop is CSVAGQRYEQYF. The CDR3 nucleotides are TGCAGCGTTGCGGGACAGCGCTACGAGCAGTACTTC.